Listed below are T cell receptor beta chains from one sample, sequenced in a study of Ad26.COV2.S vaccination and SARS-CoV-2 variants. Assay: immunoSEQ multiplex PCR; the TCRdb copy retains only in-frame clones and omits some. The sample yields some 640,000 clones, roughly nine tenths seen once. The sample consisted of peripheral blood, taken in a trial of Ad26.COV2.S vaccine versus placebo. The receptors stem from a person between 18 and 60 years old who received the Ad26.COV2.S COVID-19 vaccine or a placebo. Each CDR3 is given with its conserved first and last residue.

>TRBJ1-2|TRBV6-5
CASSLGTGSSGYTF
>TRBJ1-1|TRBV5-1
CASTDRVDLTEAFF
>TRBJ2-5|TRBV11-2
CASRQYQETQYF
>TRBJ2-1|TRBV27
CASSSGQGLGNEQFF
>TRBJ2-5|TRBV25-1
CASSKSFETQYF
>TRBJ1-1|TRBV11-1
CASSLRVNTEAFF
>TRBJ1-2|TRBV30
CAWRFRGLGGGYTF
>TRBJ1-1|TRBV27
CASSEGVSNTEAFF
>TRBJ1-4|TRBV7-8
CASSPSWVSSNEKLFF
>TRBJ2-1|TRBV30
CAWSVGYNEQFF
>TRBJ2-6|TRBV7-2
CASSTPGTGVSGANVLTF
>TRBJ1-1|TRBV3-1/TRBV3-2
CASSQDGGLNTEAFF
>TRBJ1-5|TRBV12-3/TRBV12-4
CASRQGGQPQHF
>TRBJ2-5|TRBV11-2
CASRPVGGGETQYF
>TRBJ1-4|TRBV14
CASSQVVQGGKLFF
>TRBJ2-1|TRBV29-1
CSVWGTSGGPLGGLRNEQFF
>TRBJ1-6|TRBV30
CAWSVRGAGNSPLHF
>TRBJ1-2|TRBV6-6
CASSYYGYTF
>TRBJ1-1|TRBV18
CASSPVVMNTEAFF
>TRBJ2-1|TRBV29-1
CTIGDSQTYEQFF
>TRBJ2-3|TRBV7-2
CASSLRRAGGDTQYF
>TRBJ2-1|TRBV6-5
CASSSWTDEQFF
>TRBJ2-7|TRBV10-2
CASSKGGTGGIYEQYF
>TRBJ2-5|TRBV11-2
CASSYLRTGKTQYF
>TRBJ1-4|TRBV3-1/TRBV3-2
CASSPGTGGDEKLFF
>TRBJ2-5|TRBV18
CASSLRTGPSQETQYF
>TRBJ1-2|TRBV2
CASRGHGGPIYGYTF
>TRBJ1-1|TRBV7-9
CASSLVTRENTEAFF
>TRBJ2-1|TRBV29-1
CSVEGGGPYNEQFF
>TRBJ2-3|TRBV4-2
CASSQDGGGLDTQYF
>TRBJ2-7|TRBV10-2
CASSESRPSLRYEQYF
>TRBJ2-2|TRBV19
CASSTREGARTGELFF
>TRBJ2-3|TRBV7-9
CADGGGRGDTQYF
>TRBJ2-7|TRBV5-1
CASSLRAGLAGVTYEQYF
>TRBJ2-7|TRBV18
CASSPDRGHHQQYF
>TRBJ1-2|TRBV2
CASSETGTGGALRPYGYTF
>TRBJ1-2|TRBV6-1
CASSDQDRGRYNYGYTF
>TRBJ2-1|TRBV7-2
CASSLNSGGSDEQFF
>TRBJ1-5|TRBV15
CATSRDQELTDNQPQHF
>TRBJ2-1|TRBV12-3/TRBV12-4
CASSGGVHNEQFF
>TRBJ1-1|TRBV7-3
CASSLGVHTEAFF
>TRBJ2-1|TRBV5-1
CASADSGEPYNEQFF
>TRBJ2-1|TRBV5-6
CASSFSSSYNEQFF
>TRBJ1-1|TRBV3-1/TRBV3-2
CASSQAGSNTEAFF
>TRBJ2-7|TRBV7-8
CASSSRSGRSYEQYF
>TRBJ1-2|TRBV19
CASSIRGNYGYTF
>TRBJ1-1|TRBV30
CAWSGWGTFTEAFF
>TRBJ2-5|TRBV27
CASSPYSGHQETQYF
>TRBJ2-1|TRBV7-9
CASSGELAGRGEQFF
>TRBJ1-2|TRBV11-2
CASSLDSLRDYGYTF
>TRBJ2-1|TRBV24-1
CATSDSRVGYNEQFF
>TRBJ2-5|TRBV11-2
CASKFGPQETQYF
>TRBJ2-7|TRBV5-4
CASSLDGLGEQYF
>TRBJ2-1|TRBV11-3
CASSLYSYNEQFF
>TRBJ1-2|TRBV11-2
CASSSQASGYGYTF